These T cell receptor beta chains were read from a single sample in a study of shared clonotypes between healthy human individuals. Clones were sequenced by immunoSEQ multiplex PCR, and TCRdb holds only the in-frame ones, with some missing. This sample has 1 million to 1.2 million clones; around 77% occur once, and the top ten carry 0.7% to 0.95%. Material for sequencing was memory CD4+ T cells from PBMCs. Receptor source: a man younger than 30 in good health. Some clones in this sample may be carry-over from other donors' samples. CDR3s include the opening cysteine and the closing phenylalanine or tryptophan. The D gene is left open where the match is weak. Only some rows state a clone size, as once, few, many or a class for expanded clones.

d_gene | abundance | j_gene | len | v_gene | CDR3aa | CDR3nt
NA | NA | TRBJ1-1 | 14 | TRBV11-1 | CASSLLWGTAEAFF | TGTGCCAGCAGCCTTCTATGGGGGACGGCTGAAGCTTTCTTT
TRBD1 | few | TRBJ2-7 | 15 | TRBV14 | CASSQEQGEAYEQYF | TGTGCCAGCAGCCAAGAACAGGGGGAGGCCTACGAGCAGTACTTC
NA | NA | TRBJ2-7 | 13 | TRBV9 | CASSVEGNYEQYF | TGTGCCAGCAGCGTAGAGGGCAACTACGAGCAGTACTTC
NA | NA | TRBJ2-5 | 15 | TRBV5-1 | CASSLDPGTRETQYF | TGCGCCAGCAGCTTGGACCCGGGGACAAGGGAGACCCAGTACTTC
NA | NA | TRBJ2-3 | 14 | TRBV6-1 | CASNSPRGADTQYF | TGTGCCAGCAACTCCCCAAGGGGGGCAGATACGCAGTATTTT
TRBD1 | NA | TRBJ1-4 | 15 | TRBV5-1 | CASSARQGTGEKLFF | TGCGCCAGCAGCGCCAGACAGGGGACCGGGGAAAAACTGTTTTTT
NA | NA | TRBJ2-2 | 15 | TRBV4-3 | CASSLSGTYTGELFF | TGCGCCAGCAGCCTGTCGGGAACTTACACCGGGGAGCTGTTTTTT
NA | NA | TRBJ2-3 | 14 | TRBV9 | CASSVGQITDTQYF | TGTGCCAGCAGCGTAGGCCAGATCACAGATACGCAGTATTTT
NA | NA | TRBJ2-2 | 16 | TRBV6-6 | CASSPTSTSNTGELFF | TGTGCCAGCAGTCCCACGAGCACATCGAACACCGGGGAGCTGTTTTTT
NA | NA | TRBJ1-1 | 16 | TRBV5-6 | CASSSDPVGRDTEAFF | TGTGCCAGCAGCTCAGATCCGGTAGGGAGGGACACTGAAGCTTTCTTT
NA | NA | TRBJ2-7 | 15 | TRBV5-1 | CASSQGLHEGGQQYF | TGCGCCAGCAGCCAGGGTTTACACGAGGGGGGCCAGCAGTACTTC
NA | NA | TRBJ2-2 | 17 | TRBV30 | CAWRTSSGRAGTGELFF | TGTGCCTGGAGGACGTCCTCCGGCAGGGCGGGGACCGGGGAGCTGTTTTTT
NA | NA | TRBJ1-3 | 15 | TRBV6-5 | CASRPPGHSGNTIYF | TGTGCCAGCAGGCCCCCGGGACACTCTGGAAACACCATATATTTT